This T cell receptor (beta chain) was profiled in a study of CD8 T cells in ankylosing spondylitis. Study-level findings and limits: A TCR beta motif of 7 to 9 highly homologous variants seemed to mark ankylosing spondylitis blood.

The germline V gene has CDR1 MNHEY and CDR2 SMNVEV (reference sequence). V lost 5 bases, J lost 11 bases, and 17 bases lay in between. This CDR3 has 13 residues. Construction of TCR beta libraries was performed using quantitative 5'-RACE with molecular barcodes. TCRdb fed the 5' RACE reads into MiXCR, producing one record per CDR3 protein. Found here are 100,000 to 150,000 distinct CDR3 sequences, under 20% of them singletons; the top ten hold about 30%. With regard to this clonotype: No antigen is known for it.

The rearrangement joins TRBV27 to TRBJ2-3, with a tentative D call TRBD2 (5 bases). This TCR came from a male donor with ankylosing spondylitis. The specimen was blood, either unsorted or a sorted T cell fraction (not recorded which). CDR3 loop: CASSAPPGVRQYF. The CDR3 coding sequence is TGTGCCAGCAGTGCCCCCCCCGGGGTTCGGCAGTATTTT.